The rows below give T cell receptor beta chains drawn from one sample of a study of spatial heterogeneity in lung cancer. TCRdb reanalysed the 5' RACE reads using MiXCR and keeps one entry per CDR3 protein. Of 20,000 to 30,000 distinct CDR3 sequences listed, 8.8% were seen once; the top ten hold around 7.3%. The material was lung tumor tissue, obtained at surgery. The source is a male donor with early-stage non-small cell lung cancer. CDR3s include the opening cysteine and the closing phenylalanine or tryptophan. The D gene is left open where the match is weak. Rows may omit the clone size; those that give it use once, few, many or a size class.

v_call: TRBV10-3
cdr3_length: 18
j_call: TRBJ1-1
d_call: TRBD1
clone_size: many
cdr3_nt: TGTGCCATCAGACCATATAGACAGGGGAATACTCGGAACACTGAAGCTTTCTTT
cdr3_aa: CAIRPYRQGNTRNTEAFF

v_call: TRBV28
cdr3_length: 16
j_call: TRBJ1-2
d_call: .
clone_size: .
cdr3_nt: TGTGCCAGCAGTTCTTCCAAGGGAGGGGAGGGCTATGGCTACACCTTC
cdr3_aa: CASSSSKGGEGYGYTF

v_call: TRBV7-8
cdr3_length: 17
j_call: TRBJ2-5
d_call: TRBD2
clone_size: medium-sized
cdr3_nt: TGTGCCAGCAGCTTAGGTGGACTAGCGGGGGTCCAAGAGACCCAGTACTTC
cdr3_aa: CASSLGGLAGVQETQYF

v_call: TRBV7-2
cdr3_length: 14
j_call: TRBJ1-5
d_call: TRBD1
clone_size: many
cdr3_nt: TGTGCCAGCAGCTTTGCGGGACAGGGCCAGCCCCAGCATTTT
cdr3_aa: CASSFAGQGQPQHF

v_call: TRBV7-2
cdr3_length: 15
j_call: TRBJ2-7
d_call: TRBD2
clone_size: medium-sized
cdr3_nt: TGTGCCAGCAGCGAGGGGGCGGGAGGGGCCTACGAGCAGTACTTC
cdr3_aa: CASSEGAGGAYEQYF

v_call: TRBV19
cdr3_length: 21
j_call: TRBJ1-5
d_call: .
clone_size: many
cdr3_nt: TGTGCCAGTAGTATAGATCGACGGCGGTGGGGCTCACGGGCCTTCAATCAGCCCCAGCATTTT
cdr3_aa: CASSIDRRRWGSRAFNQPQHF

v_call: TRBV5-6
cdr3_length: 16
j_call: TRBJ2-7
d_call: TRBD2
clone_size: .
cdr3_nt: TGTGCCAGCAGCCCTATTGGACTAGCGGGAGCCTACGAGCAGTACTTC
cdr3_aa: CASSPIGLAGAYEQYF

v_call: TRBV7-2
cdr3_length: 16
j_call: TRBJ1-3
d_call: TRBD1
clone_size: many
cdr3_nt: TGTGCCAGCAGCTTAGAGGGGGCAGGCTCTGGAAACACCATATATTTT
cdr3_aa: CASSLEGAGSGNTIYF

v_call: TRBV20-1
cdr3_length: 14
j_call: TRBJ2-1
d_call: TRBD2
clone_size: many
cdr3_nt: TGCTGTAGCGGGAGGGTTACCTCCTACAATGAGCAGTTCTTC
cdr3_aa: CCSGRVTSYNEQFF

v_call: TRBV24-1
cdr3_length: 13
j_call: TRBJ2-2
d_call: .
clone_size: many
cdr3_nt: TGTGCCACCAGTGATCCGAGCACCGGGGAGCTGTTTTTT
cdr3_aa: CATSDPSTGELFF

v_call: TRBV9
cdr3_length: 14
j_call: TRBJ2-1
d_call: TRBD2
clone_size: .
cdr3_nt: TGTGCCAGCAGCCGGGGGGTCTCCTACAATGAGCAGTTCTTC
cdr3_aa: CASSRGVSYNEQFF

v_call: TRBV11-2
cdr3_length: 19
j_call: TRBJ1-4
d_call: .
clone_size: many
cdr3_nt: TGTGCCAGCAGCTTCTTCCCGCCCCGGGACACGGGAGGAAATGAAAAACTGTTTTTT
cdr3_aa: CASSFFPPRDTGGNEKLFF

v_call: TRBV4-3
cdr3_length: 14
j_call: TRBJ2-3
d_call: .
clone_size: .
cdr3_nt: TGCGCCAGCAGCCCCAGAGAGGTTGCAGATACGCAGTATTTT
cdr3_aa: CASSPREVADTQYF

v_call: TRBV7-2
cdr3_length: 12
j_call: TRBJ1-5
d_call: .
clone_size: many
cdr3_nt: TGTGCCAGCAGCTCCCCTGGGGGGCCCCAGCATTTT
cdr3_aa: CASSSPGGPQHF

v_call: TRBV28
cdr3_length: 16
j_call: TRBJ2-5
d_call: TRBD2
clone_size: .
cdr3_nt: TGTGCCAGCAGTTTCCTCGGACTAGCAGGCCAAGAGACCCAGTACTTC
cdr3_aa: CASSFLGLAGQETQYF

v_call: TRBV5-1
cdr3_length: 14
j_call: TRBJ2-1
d_call: .
clone_size: many
cdr3_nt: TGCGCCAGCAGCTTGGAAACAGTTCGGCATGAGCAGTTCTTC
cdr3_aa: CASSLETVRHEQFF

v_call: TRBV5-1
cdr3_length: 14
j_call: TRBJ1-5
d_call: .
clone_size: .
cdr3_nt: TGCGCCAGCAGCTTGTTAGGTGAAAATCAGCCCCAGCATTTT
cdr3_aa: CASSLLGENQPQHF

v_call: TRBV27
cdr3_length: 15
j_call: TRBJ2-3
d_call: TRBD2
clone_size: few
cdr3_nt: TGTGCCAGCAGTTCTCCTAGCGGGGGCACAGATACGCAGTATTTT
cdr3_aa: CASSSPSGGTDTQYF

v_call: TRBV9
cdr3_length: 14
j_call: TRBJ2-7
d_call: .
clone_size: many
cdr3_nt: TGTGCCAGCAGCCTGAGACCCGGGCAGGGTGAGCAGTACTTC
cdr3_aa: CASSLRPGQGEQYF

v_call: TRBV7-6
cdr3_length: 13
j_call: TRBJ2-5
d_call: .
clone_size: many
cdr3_nt: TGTGCCAGCAGCCGGGGGCGCCAAGAGACCCAGTACTTC
cdr3_aa: CASSRGRQETQYF

v_call: TRBV12-3/TRBV12-4
cdr3_length: 12
j_call: TRBJ1-1
d_call: TRBD1
clone_size: many
cdr3_nt: TGTGCCAGTGGACAGGAGGTGACTGAAGCTTTCTTT
cdr3_aa: CASGQEVTEAFF

v_call: TRBV11-2
cdr3_length: 15
j_call: TRBJ2-2
d_call: TRBD2
clone_size: .
cdr3_nt: TGTGCCAGCAGCGGACTAGCGGGGAACACCGGGGAGCTGTTTTTT
cdr3_aa: CASSGLAGNTGELFF

v_call: TRBV7-2
cdr3_length: 14
j_call: TRBJ2-5
d_call: .
clone_size: few
cdr3_nt: TGTGCCAGCAGTTACGCGAGGGGACAAGAGACCCAGTACTTC
cdr3_aa: CASSYARGQETQYF

v_call: TRBV20-1
cdr3_length: 12
j_call: TRBJ2-3
d_call: .
clone_size: many
cdr3_nt: TGCAGTGCTAGACCCCAGACAGATACGCAGTATTTT
cdr3_aa: CSARPQTDTQYF

v_call: TRBV5-1
cdr3_length: 18
j_call: TRBJ1-6
d_call: .
clone_size: many
cdr3_nt: TGCGCCAGCAGCTTGTCGTCCGGCCTTAGCTCCTATAATTCACCCCTCCACTTT
cdr3_aa: CASSLSSGLSSYNSPLHF

v_call: TRBV28
cdr3_length: 15
j_call: TRBJ2-1
d_call: .
clone_size: .
cdr3_nt: TGTGCCAGCAGTTTATCCCCAACAGGGACGGATGAGCAGTTCTTC
cdr3_aa: CASSLSPTGTDEQFF

v_call: TRBV6-6
cdr3_length: 14
j_call: TRBJ1-6
d_call: TRBD1
clone_size: many
cdr3_nt: TGTGCCAGCAGTGCGGACAGGGGAAGATCACCCCTCCACTTT
cdr3_aa: CASSADRGRSPLHF

v_call: TRBV7-9
cdr3_length: 13
j_call: TRBJ1-2
d_call: TRBD1
clone_size: .
cdr3_nt: TGTGCCAGCAGCCAGGGGGGCAGCTATGGCTACACCTTC
cdr3_aa: CASSQGGSYGYTF

v_call: TRBV20-1
cdr3_length: 13
j_call: TRBJ2-7
d_call: TRBD1
clone_size: many
cdr3_nt: TGCAGTGCTAGAGCCCCCGGGGGGACAGGGCTGTACTTC
cdr3_aa: CSARAPGGTGLYF

v_call: TRBV12-3/TRBV12-4
cdr3_length: 15
j_call: TRBJ2-1
d_call: TRBD2
clone_size: many
cdr3_nt: TGTGCCAGCAGTATCCTAGCGGGAGGGATCAATGAGCAGTTCTTC
cdr3_aa: CASSILAGGINEQFF

v_call: TRBV10-3
cdr3_length: 14
j_call: TRBJ1-1
d_call: .
clone_size: many
cdr3_nt: TGTGCCATCAGTGACGGCGGGGAGAACACTGAAGCTTTCTTT
cdr3_aa: CAISDGGENTEAFF

v_call: TRBV11-2
cdr3_length: 12
j_call: TRBJ2-3
d_call: .
clone_size: many
cdr3_nt: TGTGCCAGCAGCGACGAGGGAAGTACGCAGTATTTT
cdr3_aa: CASSDEGSTQYF

v_call: TRBV11-2
cdr3_length: 14
j_call: TRBJ2-5
d_call: .
clone_size: .
cdr3_nt: TGTGCCAGCAGCCCCGCCACGGGCCGGGAGACCCAGTACTTC
cdr3_aa: CASSPATGRETQYF

v_call: TRBV10-3
cdr3_length: 19
j_call: TRBJ2-1
d_call: .
clone_size: few
cdr3_nt: TGTGCCATCAGTGAGGTGACCCAAGGTTCAGGTCATTCCTACAATGAGCAGTTCTTC
cdr3_aa: CAISEVTQGSGHSYNEQFF

v_call: TRBV29-1
cdr3_length: 13
j_call: TRBJ2-7
d_call: TRBD1
clone_size: .
cdr3_nt: TGCAGCGTTGAAGGGACAGGGCCCTACGAGCAGTACTTC
cdr3_aa: CSVEGTGPYEQYF

v_call: TRBV28
cdr3_length: 14
j_call: TRBJ1-5
d_call: TRBD1
clone_size: medium-sized
cdr3_nt: TGTGCCAGCACGAGGACAGGGGACAATCAGCCCCAGCATTTT
cdr3_aa: CASTRTGDNQPQHF

v_call: TRBV28
cdr3_length: 17
j_call: TRBJ2-2
d_call: TRBD1
clone_size: many
cdr3_nt: TGTGCCAGCACAACCCCTCTCGGGACAGGGAACACCGGGGAGCTGTTTTTT
cdr3_aa: CASTTPLGTGNTGELFF

v_call: TRBV28
cdr3_length: 13
j_call: TRBJ2-1
d_call: .
clone_size: many
cdr3_nt: TGTGCCAGCACCTCGTACCCCTCCGATGAGCAGTTCTTC
cdr3_aa: CASTSYPSDEQFF

v_call: TRBV27
cdr3_length: 17
j_call: TRBJ2-6
d_call: .
clone_size: many
cdr3_nt: TGTGCCAGCAGCCCCAATTGGCCGTCCTCTGGGGCCAACGTCCTGACTTTC
cdr3_aa: CASSPNWPSSGANVLTF

v_call: TRBV30
cdr3_length: 11
j_call: TRBJ2-7
d_call: .
clone_size: .
cdr3_nt: TGTGCCTGGAGTGTACAGTACGAGCAGTACTTC
cdr3_aa: CAWSVQYEQYF

v_call: TRBV7-2
cdr3_length: 13
j_call: TRBJ2-1
d_call: .
clone_size: few
cdr3_nt: TGTGCCAGCAGCTCCCGCAGAACTGATGAGCAGTTCTTC
cdr3_aa: CASSSRRTDEQFF

v_call: TRBV10-3
cdr3_length: 14
j_call: TRBJ2-7
d_call: TRBD1
clone_size: .
cdr3_nt: TGTGCCACCATGGGGGGGACAGGGGTCTACGAGCAGTACTTC
cdr3_aa: CATMGGTGVYEQYF

v_call: TRBV27
cdr3_length: 14
j_call: TRBJ2-7
d_call: TRBD1
clone_size: many
cdr3_nt: TGTGCCAGCAGCCGTTACAGGGGTCCCTACGAGCAGTACTTC
cdr3_aa: CASSRYRGPYEQYF

v_call: TRBV6-6
cdr3_length: 13
j_call: TRBJ1-1
d_call: .
clone_size: many
cdr3_nt: TGTGCCAGCAGTTACAGTCAGACCACTGAAGCTTTCTTT
cdr3_aa: CASSYSQTTEAFF

v_call: TRBV6-2/TRBV6-3
cdr3_length: 14
j_call: TRBJ2-7
d_call: .
clone_size: many
cdr3_nt: TGTGCCAGCAGCCCCGGGGTCTTCGGCTACGAGCAGTACTTC
cdr3_aa: CASSPGVFGYEQYF

v_call: TRBV28
cdr3_length: 12
j_call: TRBJ1-5
d_call: .
clone_size: many
cdr3_nt: TGTGCCAGCGCTAGGCGCAATCAGCCCCAGCATTTT
cdr3_aa: CASARRNQPQHF

v_call: TRBV20-1
cdr3_length: 13
j_call: TRBJ1-2
d_call: .
clone_size: many
cdr3_nt: TGCAGTGCTAGATCTCTCCTGCTTGGCGGCTACACCTTC
cdr3_aa: CSARSLLLGGYTF